Presented here are 30 T cell receptor beta chains from one specimen sequenced in a study of blood T cell repertoires in COVID-19. Here immunoSEQ multiplex PCR was the method, and the copy in TCRdb shows in-frame clones only, minus some. The repertoire holds 200,000 to 300,000 clones, with under 90% as singletons. The sequenced sample consisted of peripheral blood. The receptors derive from a man aged 55 to 70 with acute or convalescent COVID-19.

About this clone itself: Other DNA sequences of this sample code for an identical CDR3. The chain is built from TRBV5-1 and TRBJ2-5, with 8 bases aligning to TRBD2. Germline CDR1 is SGHRS and CDR2 is YFSETQ. The CDR3 spans 15 residues. J gave up 2 bases and V 0 bases, and 3 bases lay outside the gene matches. DNA for the CDR3: TGCGCCAGCAGCTTGGTTGCGGGGGGACAAGAGACCCAGTACTTC. Translating it yields CASSLVAGGQETQYF.

V usage is TRBV14 and J usage is TRBJ2-2, with a weak D call TRBD2 (6 bases). Germline V gene data show CDR1 as SGHDN and CDR2 as FVKESK. The CDR3 sequence is 13 residues long. V was shortened by 5 bases and J by 7 bases, with 11 bases between the two germline ends. As DNA, the CDR3 is TGTGCCAGCAGCTGGTTCGGGGGCGGGGAGCTGTTTTTT. This encodes CASSWFGGGELFF.

This clone was counted once. The rearrangement joins TRBV11-2 to TRBJ2-5; D is perhaps TRBD2 (5 bases). CDR1 SGHAT and CDR2 FQNNGV come from the germline V gene. This CDR3 is 15 amino acids long. Between the trimmed V and J ends, which lost 1 base and 5 bases, there was a span of 14 bases. The CDR3 bases are TGTGCCAGCAGCTTAGGACGGGGAGAAGGGGAGACCCAGTACTTC. This encodes CASSLGRGEGETQYF.

The chain couples TRBV7-9 to TRBJ2-7; 10 bases match TRBD2. The CDR3 loop spans 16 amino acids. V dropped 0 bases and J dropped 4; count of bases not matched to a gene: 6. Germline values: CDR1 SEHNR, CDR2 FQNEAQ (reference sequence). CDR3 amino acids: CASSLAGAGGRYEQYF. The CDR3 coding sequence is TGTGCCAGCAGCTTAGCGGGAGCGGGAGGGCGGTACGAGCAGTACTTC.

This clone was detected once. The V and J genes are TRBV7-9 and TRBJ2-3, with 13 bases fitting TRBD2. The junction had 10 bases not matched to a gene; V was cut back by 6 bases and J by 4 bases. The CDR3 loop spans 17 amino acids. From germline, CDR1 is SEHNR and CDR2 FQNEAQ (reference sequence). CDR3 amino acids: CASRFTSGRAPPDTQYF. The CDR3 coding sequence is TGTGCCAGCAGGTTTACTAGCGGGAGGGCCCCCCCAGATACGCAGTATTTT.

The chain has TRBV27 and TRBJ2-7; D is unclear. Germline CDR1 MNHEY, CDR2 SMNVEV (reference sequence). The CDR3 length is 13 residues. Trimming cost V 2 bases and J 1 base, with 6 bases left between them. CDR3 sequence reads: CASSLGRSYEQYF. CDR3 nucleotides: TGTGCCAGCAGTTTAGGCCGTTCCTACGAGCAGTACTTC.

This rearrangement joins TRBV9 to TRBJ2-7; 8 positions agree with TRBD1. The CDR3 totals 14 residues. CDR1 SGDLS and CDR2 YYNGEE come from the germline V gene. J was trimmed by 2 bases and V by 4 bases; bases with no gene match: 5. CDR3 nucleotides: TGTGCCAGCAGCTCGCAGGGGGCCCCCTACGAGCAGTACTTC. The encoded protein is CASSSQGAPYEQYF.

This clone was picked up one time. The chain carries TRBV4-2 and TRBJ2-7, with TRBD2 matching 16 bases. There are 17 residues in the CDR3. The germline V gene has CDR1 LGHNA and CDR2 YNFKEQ. V gave up 4 bases and J gave up 7 bases; unmatched junction bases: 10. CDR3 sequence (DNA): TGTGCCAGCAGCCCTTCCGGGACTAGCGGGGGGGCTAGGGAGCAGTACTTC. Protein product: CASSPSGTSGGAREQYF.

The chain uses TRBV11-2 and TRBJ1-1; 7 bases fit TRBD1. Germline CDR1 is SGHAT and CDR2 is FQNNGV. The trim removed 4 bases at V and 4 bases at J, leaving 3 bases unmatched. This CDR3 comprises 13 residues. The DNA of the CDR3 is TGTGCCAGCAGCTACGCAGGGGGCACTGAAGCTTTCTTT. Translating gives CASSYAGGTEAFF.

This clone appeared once. The rearrangement uses TRBV21-1 and TRBJ2-7; TRBD1 reflects the table's D call only, with no check against the DNA. TRBV21-1 is a listed pseudogene. This CDR3 has 16 residues. In DNA form, the CDR3 reads TGTGCCAGCAGCAAAGGGGGACAGGGCTTGGTCCACGAGCAGTACTTC. Its translation is CASSKGGQGLVHEQYF.

The chain links TRBV14 to TRBJ1-2, with TRBD1 as a possible D gene (6 bases). This CDR3 is built from 14 residues. Germline V CDR1 and CDR2: SGHDN, FVKESK. V lost 5 bases and J 4 bases, leaving 14 bases between the germline ends. The CDR3 DNA sequence: TGTGCCAGCAGCACAAATCAGGGGCCCTATGGCTACACCTTC. Protein sequence: CASSTNQGPYGYTF.

The chain links TRBV7-8 to TRBJ2-7; 9 bases align to TRBD1. V gave up 4 bases and J gave up 0 bases; unmatched junction bases: 7. Germline values: CDR1 SGHVS, CDR2 FQNEAQ. This CDR3 is 16 amino acids long. CDR3 sequence reads: CASSSPGTGNSYEQYF. For the CDR3, the DNA is TGTGCCAGCAGCTCGCCTGGGACAGGGAACTCCTACGAGCAGTACTTC.

This chain uses TRBV5-3 with TRBJ2-7, with TRBD2 as a possible D gene (6 bases). TRBV5-3 is identified as an open reading frame with a role that is uncertain. This CDR3 is 14 amino acids long. V lost 3 bases to trimming and J lost 4 bases, with 14 bases between them. For the CDR3, the DNA is TGTGCCAGAAGCTGGCGCGGGGAGGTATACGAGCAGTACTTC. It is translated as CARSWRGEVYEQYF.

The chain joins TRBV6-5 to TRBJ1-1; the D is unclear. The ends were cut back, 7 bases at V and 8 bases at J, with 14 bases in the middle. The CDR3 runs to 12 residues. Per the germline V gene, CDR1 is MNHEY and CDR2 is SVGAGI. CDR3 residues: CASIGNGNEAFF. The CDR3 DNA follows: TGTGCCAGCATCGGTAACGGGAACGAAGCTTTCTTT.

V and J are TRBV7-8 and TRBJ1-1; possibly TRBD1 for D (5 bases). Germline CDR1 and CDR2: SGHVS and FQNEAQ. The CDR3 runs to 16 residues. Between the trimmed V and J ends, which lost 5 bases and 6 bases, there was a span of 22 bases. DNA for the CDR3: TGTGCCAGCAGCCGAAAATTCACTGGGGGGGAAGCTGAAGCTTTCTTT. It encodes CASSRKFTGGEAEAFF.

The chain couples TRBV6-1 to TRBJ2-3; the match to TRBD2 covers 9 bases. With 4 bases clipped from V and 2 bases from J, the junction kept 1 base outside the gene matches. The CDR3 loop spans 14 amino acids. Germline lookup yields CDR1 MNHNS and CDR2 SASEGT. In nucleotides, the CDR3 is TGTGCCAGCAGTGGCGGGGGGGCCACAGATACGCAGTATTTT. Encoded protein: CASSGGGATDTQYF.

V is TRBV6-5 and J is TRBJ2-3; the D gene is possibly TRBD2 (6 bases). CDR1 and CDR2 from the germline V gene are MNHEY and SVGAGI. The CDR3 is made up of 15 amino acids. Trimming shortened V by 5 bases and J by 4 bases, and 16 bases separated the two germline ends. The CDR3 is CASSLSSAPPDTQYF. The CDR3 DNA reads TGTGCCAGCAGTCTTTCTAGCGCCCCCCCAGATACGCAGTATTTT.

This clone was seen once. The chain has TRBV12-3 or TRBV12-4 and TRBJ2-5; no clear D gene. Trimming removed 4 bases from V and 4 bases from J, with 10 bases in between. This CDR3 spans 13 amino acids. The CDR3 here is CASSSHPGETQYF. The CDR3 coding sequence is TGTGCCAGCAGTTCTCACCCGGGAGAGACCCAGTACTTC.

This clone was counted a single time. This chain connects TRBV18 to TRBJ1-1, with TRBD1 as a possible D gene (6 bases). Germline loops: CDR1 KGHSH, CDR2 LQKENI. V was pared by 8 bases and J by 1 base, with 14 bases between. The CDR3 extends over 14 amino acids. CDR3 in amino acids: CASRQEDRNTEAFF. CDR3 DNA: TGTGCCAGCCGACAGGAGGATCGGAACACTGAAGCTTTCTTT. Combining the CDR3 with reference TRBV18 and TRBJ1-1 gives the whole variable domain NAGVMQNPRHLVRRRGQEARLRCSPMKGHSHVYWYRQLPEEGLKFMVYLQKENIIDESGMPKERFSAEFPKEGPSILRIQQVVRGDSAAYFCASRQEDRNTEAFFGQGTRLTVV.

The chain recombines TRBV6-2 or TRBV6-3 with TRBJ2-7, with a possible D match to TRBD1 (5 bases). Germline V lookup: CDR1 MNHEY, CDR2 SVGEGT. This CDR3 contains 14 residues. Deletions cut 6 bases from V and 2 bases from J, with 14 bases between. CDR3: CASSEETVTYEQYF. For the CDR3, the DNA is TGTGCCAGCAGCGAGGAGACAGTGACCTACGAGCAGTACTTC.

This chain uses TRBV9 with TRBJ2-3, with TRBD2 as a possible D gene (6 bases). Germline CDR1 and CDR2: SGDLS and YYNGEE. The CDR3 loop spans 13 amino acids. Trimming took 5 bases from V and 2 from J, leaving 9 bases between them. The CDR3 DNA reads TGTGCCAGCAGGGGGGACTTCACAGATACGCAGTATTTT. Translated, it gives CASRGDFTDTQYF.

The gene calls are TRBV23-1 and TRBJ2-7, with TRBD1 identical over 11 bases. TRBV23-1 is filed as an ORF, its function uncertain. J was trimmed by 2 bases and V by 0 bases; bases with no gene match: 3. The CDR3 length is 16 residues. The CDR3, as DNA: TGCGCCAGCAGTCAATCGAGGGACAGGGGGACCTACGAGCAGTACTTC. Its translation is CASSQSRDRGTYEQYF.

V usage is TRBV27 and J usage is TRBJ2-7; D remains unclear. Trimming removed 6 bases at V and 3 bases at J, with 18 bases between. This CDR3 is built from 15 residues. The germline CDR1 and CDR2 sequences are MNHEY and SMNVEV (reference sequence). CDR3 coding DNA: TGTGCCAGCAGCCCCCGCACCTACCCAGGCTACGAGCAGTACTTC. Translating it yields CASSPRTYPGYEQYF.

The rearrangement links TRBV5-1 to TRBJ1-1; 7 bases are a match to TRBD1. Germline V lookup: CDR1 SGHRS, CDR2 YFSETQ. The CDR3 contains 16 residues. V shed 0 bases and J 1 base; nucleotides not matched to a gene: 6. As DNA, the CDR3 is TGCGCCAGCAGCTTGGCCGGGTGGACAGGGAACACTGAAGCTTTCTTT. Residues: CASSLAGWTGNTEAFF.

The chain uses TRBV19 and TRBJ2-7; 7 bases align to TRBD1. Trimming removed 2 bases from V and 2 bases from J; junction bases left unmatched: 3. The CDR3 has 14 residues. Germline CDR1 reads LNHDA; CDR2 reads SQIVND (reference sequence). The CDR3 coding sequence is TGTGCCAGTAGTATACGGGACAGAGCCTACGAGCAGTACTTC. Its translation: CASSIRDRAYEQYF.

A single count supports this clone. This chain connects TRBV4-1 to TRBJ1-1; TRBD1 matches 9 bases. The germline CDR1 and CDR2 sequences are MGHRA and YSYEKL. The length of the CDR3 is 17 residues. Germline trimming cut 0 bases from V and 5 bases from J; bases unmatched to any gene: 10. CDR3 in amino acids: CASSQEQGTGRGTEAFF. In DNA, the CDR3 is TGCGCCAGCAGCCAAGAGCAGGGGACAGGGCGGGGTACTGAAGCTTTCTTT.

V usage is TRBV2 and J usage is TRBJ2-5, with TRBD1 identical over 10 bases. The ends lost 4 bases at V and 4 bases at J; junction bases unmatched: 9. Germline values: CDR1 SNHLY, CDR2 FYNNEI. The CDR3 length is 16 residues. The CDR3 protein is CASSGLDRGRGETQYF. The CDR3 DNA is TGTGCCAGCAGTGGTTTAGACAGGGGGCGAGGAGAGACCCAGTACTTC.

V usage is TRBV9 and J usage is TRBJ2-3; 10 nucleotides agree with TRBD1. The germline gives CDR1 SGDLS, CDR2 YYNGEE. The CDR3 totals 14 residues. The V gene end was trimmed by 6 bases and the J gene end by 4 bases; junction bases not matched to a gene: 5. The CDR3 nucleotides read TGTGCCAGCACCCGGACAGGGGGGGCAGATACGCAGTATTTT. Protein product: CASTRTGGADTQYF.

This clone was detected a few times. CDR3 in DNA: TGTGCCAGCAGCTCAAGGGGGAACACTGAAGCTTTCTTT. Encoded protein: CASSSRGNTEAFF. The chain links TRBV7-2 to TRBJ1-1; possible D gene TRBD1, 5 bases. Germline CDR1 is SGHTA and CDR2 is FQGNSA. CDR3 length: 13 amino acids. Trimming removed 4 bases from V and 1 base from J, with 7 bases in between.

This clone was counted at least ten times. J is TRBJ2-7 and V is TRBV7-2; 8 nucleotides align to TRBD1. Losses at the gene ends were 2 bases for V and 7 bases for J; bases not matched to a gene: 10. The CDR3 is made up of 15 amino acids. The germline V gene encodes CDR1 SGHTA and CDR2 FQGNSA. For the CDR3, the DNA is TGTGCCAGCAGCTTACAGGGGGCAGGGCGTAGGGAGCAGTACTTC. It yields the protein CASSLQGAGRREQYF.